A single T cell receptor (beta chain) is shown here with its context. This clonotype showed up many times. The antigen it binds to is not known. The sample holds no much larger clone one base away, and base qualities are not on file. These data belong to a study of human T cells and chemical hapten exposure (dated by TCRdb to the early 2020s). Study-level background: For sensitization, 2% DPC in acetone was applied to a 2 cm by 2 cm area of upper inner arm skin. Blood samples were taken from patients before sensitization (week 0) and at 2, 6 and about 24 weeks after DPC sensitization. Patch testing on the upper back used Finn chambers containing 0.01% DPC, with scoring done after 6 days according to International Contact Dermatitis Research Group standards. The study tracked peripheral blood TCR repertoire changes in vivo during primary and secondary sensitization to the hapten diphenylcyclopropenone (DPC) in alopecia patients. Throughout the roughly 24-week study period, patients were also given weekly therapeutic DPC doses on the scalp. The mostly female patient cohort included alopecia areata with under or over 50% scalp involvement, alopecia totalis and alopecia universalis. Twenty-nine alopecia patients provided blood for TCR sequencing at one to four time points (pre-sensitization, 2, 6 and 24 weeks). Libraries were pooled for sequencing, and per-sample TCR yields varied mainly because of small differences in library volumes within the pool. The study at large found these results: After repeated subsampling, changes were observed in the strength of the expansion versus patch-test correlation and in the threshold at which the correlation became significant. Because all patients had alopecia, a presumed autoimmune disease, the immune response of the patients might differ from that of healthy individuals. A positive correlation was found between the number of PT1 expanded TCRs and patch test score, with significance reached at thresholds 8, 16 and 32 but not 4. Significantly more large CDR3 similarity clusters were formed by expanded TCRs than by pre-sensitization or healthy control sets, consistent with antigen-driven responses. DPC sensitization did not change the number of TCRs with a frequency above 1 in 1000, and there was no evidence of changes in global repertoire structure.

Receptors were amplified or captured by RACE. Sequencing relied on a NextSeq 500. Library preparation attached unique molecular identifiers to individual cDNA molecules for quantitative, reproducible TCR counting. Both TCR alpha and TCR beta chains were sequenced from each blood RNA sample. Per the authors' processing: The median number of TCRs per sample was approximately 96,000, ranging from roughly 23,224 to 690,600. V, J and CDR3 annotation of the TCR reads was carried out using the Decombinator software suite. Every sample was subsampled to the same number of TCRs (28,000) for the PS versus PT1 abundance plots. TCRs were defined as expanded if absent before sensitization and observed at least eight times at the 2-week time point. TCRdb reanalyzed the raw reads on its own, using fastp at Q25 for trimming and MiXCR for clone calling, and kept in-frame beta chains. All rows with the same CDR3 protein become a single entry with the most common DNA and genes. TCRdb's processing, not the study's, gives the V and J calls here. The sample includes about 300,000 distinct CDR3 sequences, with 5.5% observed a single time. Around 8.8% of the sample comes from the top ten.

Trimming leaves V shorter by 2 bases and J shorter by 2 bases, with the junction holding 5 bases beyond the gene matches. The germline V gene (reference sequence) supplies CDR1 DFQATT and CDR2 SNEGSKA. The CDR3, cysteine through phenylalanine, is 14 amino acids long. Left in the record is the CDR3 DNA by itself, 42 bases read in frame from the first base. Reading the label with the study, this specimen's time point is: pre-sensitization, week 0. Per the publication, the treatment or condition label means: therapeutic diphenylcyclopropenone sensitization with weekly scalp DPC. Blood at each patch-test visit was drawn before the patch test was applied. Patients were considered eligible if aged 18 to 70, diagnosed with alopecia and deemed suitable for DPC therapy, and patients were excluded if pregnant. Total RNA was isolated from unfractionated whole blood collected in Tempus Blood RNA tubes.

This TCR came from a young woman with alopecia areata. Some clones in this sample may be carry-over from other donors' samples. Sample: whole blood, taken in connection with sensitization to the hapten diphenylcyclopropenone (DPC). This chain joins TRBV20-1 to TRBJ2-5; TRBD1 aligns with 7 central bases. The DNA sequence is TGCAGTGCTAGACAATCAGGGGGACAAGAGACCCAGTACTTC. This gives the protein CSARQSGGQETQYF.